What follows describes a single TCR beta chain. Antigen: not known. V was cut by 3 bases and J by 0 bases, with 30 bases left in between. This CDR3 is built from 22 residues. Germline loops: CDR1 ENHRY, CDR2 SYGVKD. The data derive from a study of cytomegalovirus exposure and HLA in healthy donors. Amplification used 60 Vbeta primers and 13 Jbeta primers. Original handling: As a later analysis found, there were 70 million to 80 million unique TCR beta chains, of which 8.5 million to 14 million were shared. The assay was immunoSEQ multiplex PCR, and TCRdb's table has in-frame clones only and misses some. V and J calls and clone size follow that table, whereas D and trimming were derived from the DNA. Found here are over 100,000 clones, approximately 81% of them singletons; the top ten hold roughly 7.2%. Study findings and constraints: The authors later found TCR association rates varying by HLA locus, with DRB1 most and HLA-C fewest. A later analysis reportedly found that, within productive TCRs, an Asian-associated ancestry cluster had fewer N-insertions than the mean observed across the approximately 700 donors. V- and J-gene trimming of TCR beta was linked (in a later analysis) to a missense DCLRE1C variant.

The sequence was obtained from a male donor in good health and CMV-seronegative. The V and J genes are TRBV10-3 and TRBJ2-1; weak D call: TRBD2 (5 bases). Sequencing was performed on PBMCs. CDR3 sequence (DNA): TGTGCCATCAGTGATCCCGCCGGGCCTCTAGCCCCAGAGGGTCGCTCCTACAATGAGCAGTTCTTC. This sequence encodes CAISDPAGPLAPEGRSYNEQFF.